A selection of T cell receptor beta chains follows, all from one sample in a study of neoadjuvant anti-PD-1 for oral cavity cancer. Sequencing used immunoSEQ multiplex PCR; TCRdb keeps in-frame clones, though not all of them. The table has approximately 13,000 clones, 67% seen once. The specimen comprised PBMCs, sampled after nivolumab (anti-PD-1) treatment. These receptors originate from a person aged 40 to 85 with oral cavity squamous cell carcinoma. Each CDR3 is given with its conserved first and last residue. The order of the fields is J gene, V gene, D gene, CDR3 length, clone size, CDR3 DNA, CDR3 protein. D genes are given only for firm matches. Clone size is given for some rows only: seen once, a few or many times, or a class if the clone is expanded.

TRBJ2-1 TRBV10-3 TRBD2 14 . TGTGCCATTTCCGGGACTAGCGTACCGGATGAGCAGTTCTTC CAISGTSVPDEQFF
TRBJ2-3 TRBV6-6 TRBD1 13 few TGTGCCAGCAGTTATTACAGGGGAGATACGCAGTATTTT CASSYYRGDTQYF
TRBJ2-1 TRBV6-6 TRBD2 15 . TGTGCCAGCAGTTACTCACGGGAGGGCCTCAATGAGCAGTTCTTC CASSYSREGLNEQFF
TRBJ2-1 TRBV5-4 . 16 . TGTGCCAGCTCCCCCCAGGGTCGGCAGGAGGGAGTTGAGCAGTTCTTC CASSPQGRQEGVEQFF
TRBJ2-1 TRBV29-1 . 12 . TGCAGCGTTGAAGTCTTGAGCAATGAGCAGTTCTTC CSVEVLSNEQFF
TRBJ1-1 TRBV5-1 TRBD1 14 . TGCGCCAGCACCTCCCAGGGGGTCGGCACTGAAGCTTTCTTT CASTSQGVGTEAFF
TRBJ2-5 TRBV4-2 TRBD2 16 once TGTGCCAGCAGCCAAGATGGAGGACTAGCGGACGAGACCCAGTACTTC CASSQDGGLADETQYF
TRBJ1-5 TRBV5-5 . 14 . TGTGCCAGCAGCTTGGCGTCGGCAGCCCAGCCCCAGCATTTT CASSLASAAQPQHF
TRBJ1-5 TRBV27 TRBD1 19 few TGTGCCAGCAGTTTCCCCGAAGGACAGGACCTTTATAGCAATCAGCCCCAGCATTTT CASSFPEGQDLYSNQPQHF
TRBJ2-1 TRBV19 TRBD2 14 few TGTGCCAGTAGTATACTTAGCGGGAGGGACGAGCAGTTCTTC CASSILSGRDEQFF
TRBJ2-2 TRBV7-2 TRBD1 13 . TGTGCCAGCAGCCTACCCGGGACAGGGGCTTTATCTTTT CASSLPGTGALSF
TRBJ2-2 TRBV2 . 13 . TGTGCCAGCAGTGGGGAGGGGGCCGGGGAGCTGTTTTTT CASSGEGAGELFF
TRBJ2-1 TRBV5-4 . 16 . TGTGCCAGCAGCTTGGTTTCGCATAGCTCCTACAATGAGCAGTTCTTC CASSLVSHSSYNEQFF
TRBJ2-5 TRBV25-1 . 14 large TGTGCCAGCAGTGATCGAGGACACCGGGAGACCCAGTACTTC CASSDRGHRETQYF
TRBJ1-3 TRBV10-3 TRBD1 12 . TGTGCCATCCAGGGGGCTGGAAACACCATATATTTT CAIQGAGNTIYF
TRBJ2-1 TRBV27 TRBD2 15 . TGTGCCAGCAGGCGTCGGGACTACCGATACAATGAGCAGTTCTTC CASRRRDYRYNEQFF
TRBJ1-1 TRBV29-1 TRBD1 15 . TGCAGCGTTCGCGACAGGGGGCAGAGGGACACTGAAGCTTTCTTT CSVRDRGQRDTEAFF
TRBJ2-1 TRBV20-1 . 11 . TGCAGTGCAACAATAAGGAATGAGCAGTTCTTC CSATIRNEQFF
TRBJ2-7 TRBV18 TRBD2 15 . TGTGCCAGCTCACCGTACGAAGCGGGAGGAGGCGAGCAGTACTTC CASSPYEAGGGEQYF
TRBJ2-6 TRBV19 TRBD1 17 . TGTGCCAGTAGGCAAACGGGACAGACCTCTGGGGCCAACGTCCTGACTTTC CASRQTGQTSGANVLTF
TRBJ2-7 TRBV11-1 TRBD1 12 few TGTGCCAGCAACAAACAGGGGAACGAGCAGTACTTC CASNKQGNEQYF
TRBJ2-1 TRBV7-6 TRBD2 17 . TGTGCCAGCAGCTTAGGGGCTAGCGGGAGCTCCTACAATGAGCAGTTCTTC CASSLGASGSSYNEQFF
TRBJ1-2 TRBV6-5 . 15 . TGTGCCAGCAGTTACATCATGACAGGAGAATATGGCTACACCTTC CASSYIMTGEYGYTF
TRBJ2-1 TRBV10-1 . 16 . TGCGCCAGCAGTGGCCTCGTCGGAGAGGGGTTAAATGAGCAGTTCTTC CASSGLVGEGLNEQFF
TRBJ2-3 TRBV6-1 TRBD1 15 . TGTGCCAGCAGTGAAGGGACAGGGAACACAGATACGCAGTATTTT CASSEGTGNTDTQYF
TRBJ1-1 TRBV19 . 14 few TGTGCCAGTAGTATGCAGGGGACAACCACTGAAGCTTTCTTT CASSMQGTTTEAFF
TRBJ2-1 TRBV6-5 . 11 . TGTGCCAGCAGTCTCTCCAATGAGCAGTTCTTC CASSLSNEQFF
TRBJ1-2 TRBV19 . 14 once TGTGCCAGTAGTCCGGACAGCCTTCTGAATGGCTACACCTTC CASSPDSLLNGYTF
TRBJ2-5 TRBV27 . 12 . TGTGCCAGCAGCCCAGGGTCCGGGACCCAGTACTTC CASSPGSGTQYF
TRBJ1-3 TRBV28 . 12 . TGTGCCAGCAGAAAACAGGGAAACACCATATATTTT CASRKQGNTIYF
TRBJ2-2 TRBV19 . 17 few TGTGCCAGTAGTTTATCCGTCACAGGGCTTAACACCGGGGAGCTGTTTTTT CASSLSVTGLNTGELFF
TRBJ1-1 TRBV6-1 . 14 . TGTGCCAGCAGTGTTAGGGGGTCCAACACTGAAGCTTTCTTT CASSVRGSNTEAFF
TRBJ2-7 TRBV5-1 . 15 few TGCGCCAGCAGCCCGGGCACGCTTCCAACTTACGAGCAGTACTTC CASSPGTLPTYEQYF
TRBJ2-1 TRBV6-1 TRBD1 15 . TGTGCCAGCAGTCTCTGGGGGACAGGGGTAGGTGAGCAGTTCTTC CASSLWGTGVGEQFF
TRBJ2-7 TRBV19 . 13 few TGTGCCAGTAGTGACACAGGGACCTACGAGCAGTACTTC CASSDTGTYEQYF
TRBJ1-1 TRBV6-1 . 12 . TGTGCCAGCACCCTTTCGGGCACTGAAGCTTTCTTT CASTLSGTEAFF
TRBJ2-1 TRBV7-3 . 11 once TGTGCCAGCAGCGTTAGTGATGAGCAGTTCTTC CASSVSDEQFF
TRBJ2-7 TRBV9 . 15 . TGTGCCAGCAGCGTCACAGGAACGCCGACCTACGAGCAGTACTTC CASSVTGTPTYEQYF
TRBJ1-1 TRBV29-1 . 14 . TGCAGCGGGAAACCCGGGGCCACGAACACTGAAGCTTTCTTT CSGKPGATNTEAFF
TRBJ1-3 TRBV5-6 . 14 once TGTGCCAGCAGCTTGGGAGACAGGCAGAACACCATATATTTT CASSLGDRQNTIYF
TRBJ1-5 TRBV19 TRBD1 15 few TGTGCCAGTAGTCCATGGACAGGGGAGGGACAGCCCCAGCATTTT CASSPWTGEGQPQHF
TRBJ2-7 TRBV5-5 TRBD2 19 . TGTGCCAGCAGCTTGGATGTCCTAGCGGGAGGGCCAGGCGGCTACGAGCAGTACTTC CASSLDVLAGGPGGYEQYF
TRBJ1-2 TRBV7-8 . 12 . TGTGCCAGCAGCCTCTCGGGGGGGGGCTACACCTTC CASSLSGGGYTF
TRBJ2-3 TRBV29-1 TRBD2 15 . TGCAGCGTTTCTGGGACTAGCGGGGGCACAGATACGCAGTATTTT CSVSGTSGGTDTQYF
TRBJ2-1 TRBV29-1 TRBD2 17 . TGCAGCGTTGAGGGTAGCGGGAGCGGCAATTGGTACAATGAGCAGTTCTTC CSVEGSGSGNWYNEQFF
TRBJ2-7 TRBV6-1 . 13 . TGTGCCAGCAGTGAAGCAGGTCCCTACGAGCAGTACTTC CASSEAGPYEQYF
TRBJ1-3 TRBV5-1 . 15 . TGCGCCAGCAGCTTGGAAACAGGGACTGGAAACACCATATATTTT CASSLETGTGNTIYF
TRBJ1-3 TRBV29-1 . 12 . TGCAGCGTAGCAGGGGTCGGAAACACCATATATTTT CSVAGVGNTIYF
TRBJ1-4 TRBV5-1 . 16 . TGCGCCAGCAGCTTGAGAGACAGTTCAACTAATGAAAAACTGTTTTTT CASSLRDSSTNEKLFF
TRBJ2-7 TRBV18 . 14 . TGTGCCAGCTCACCAACCGGGTCGGCCTACGAGCAGTACTTC CASSPTGSAYEQYF
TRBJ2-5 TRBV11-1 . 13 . TGTGCCAGCAGTGCAGGGGGGCAAGAGACCCAGTACTTC CASSAGGQETQYF
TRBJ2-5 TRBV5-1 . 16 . TGCGCCTCCGGACAGGGCGCGGGAGAAGGGCGAGAGACCCAGTACTTC CASGQGAGEGRETQYF
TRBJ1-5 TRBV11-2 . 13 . TGTGCCAGCAGCGCAGGGAACAATCAGCCCCAGCATTTT CASSAGNNQPQHF
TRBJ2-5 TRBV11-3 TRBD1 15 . TGTGCCAGCAGCGCGACCCACGGACAGGGAGGGACCCAGTACTTC CASSATHGQGGTQYF
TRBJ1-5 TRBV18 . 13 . TGTGCCAGCTCACCCGGCAGCGATCAGCCCCAGCATTTT CASSPGSDQPQHF
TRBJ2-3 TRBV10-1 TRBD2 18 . TGCGCCAGCAGTGAGTCGGCTAGCGGGAGGCCCAACACAGATACGCAGTATTTT CASSESASGRPNTDTQYF
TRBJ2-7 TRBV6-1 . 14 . TGTGCCAGCAGTGCCTTCCTCCGGGACGGCGAGCAGTACTTC CASSAFLRDGEQYF
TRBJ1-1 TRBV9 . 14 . TGTGCCAGCAGCGTAGTGCAGGGAAACACTGAAGCTTTCTTT CASSVVQGNTEAFF
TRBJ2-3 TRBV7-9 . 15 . TGTGCCAGCAGCTTGGGACACTCTAGCACAGATACGCAGTATTTT CASSLGHSSTDTQYF
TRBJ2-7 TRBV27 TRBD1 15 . TGTGCCAGCATTGCCGGACAGGGGCGATCCTACGAGCAGTACTTC CASIAGQGRSYEQYF